What follows are 23 T cell receptor beta chains derived from one specimen sequenced in a study of T cell clones after liver transplantation (dated by TCRdb to the late 2010s). This sample's time point label indicates: pre-transplant. The library was produced with the immunoSEQ multiplex PCR assay. The clones in this table, taken by TCRdb from immuneACCESS, are in-frame only. Not every clone is retained; where verified, under half of the shortfall comes from an unresolved V gene, and the cause of the rest is unknown. Counted in this sample were 70,000 to 85,000 clones; roughly 80% of them appeared once. The ten largest clonotypes hold 0.6% of the sample. The material was CD4+ T cells from blood, obtained before liver transplant. The receptors originated from a human donor who received a liver transplant.

This clone was observed a single time. The chain is built from TRBV18 and TRBJ2-3; 8 positions match TRBD1. Trimming cost V 0 bases and J 2 bases; bases outside gene matches: 7. Germline loops: CDR1 KGHSH, CDR2 LQKENI. This CDR3 is built from 17 residues. CDR3 in DNA: TGTGCCAGCTCACCACCGGACAGGGTAGGGGTCACAGATACGCAGTATTTT. Residues: CASSPPDRVGVTDTQYF.

Notes on this clone: At the DNA level, this CDR3 is encoded by other sequences in the same sample as well. CDR3 amino acids: CASRRTGSSYEQYF. The CDR3, as DNA: TGTGCCAGCCGCCGGACAGGGTCATCCTACGAGCAGTACTTC. This chain links TRBV2 with TRBJ2-7; 8 bases match TRBD1. This CDR3 region has 14 residues. The V gene's germline CDR1 is SNHLY and CDR2 FYNNEI. The junction had 7 bases not matched to a gene; V was cut back by 8 bases and J by 1 base.

This clone has only one observation. The V call is TRBV7-8, the J call TRBJ2-2; D is possibly TRBD2 (5 bases). The length of the CDR3 is 16 residues. Germline assignment: CDR1 SGHVS and CDR2 FQNEAQ. The germline V and J ends were trimmed by 3 bases and 0 bases, with 11 bases remaining between them. The DNA of the CDR3 is TGTGCCAGCAGCTTGAGGGTTCCTCCGAACACCGGGGAGCTGTTTTTT. This translates into CASSLRVPPNTGELFF.

The chain couples TRBV2 to TRBJ1-5, with D possibly TRBD1 on 5 matching bases. Germline lookup yields CDR1 SNHLY and CDR2 FYNNEI. There are 13 residues in the CDR3. V was pared by 4 bases and J by 9 bases, with 13 bases between. The DNA of the CDR3 is TGTGCCAGCAGTGTGGATTCGGGGCGGCCCCAGCATTTT. Translation: CASSVDSGRPQHF. Supplemented by reference TRBV2 and TRBJ1-5, the full variable domain reads EPEVTQTPSHQVTQMGQEVILRCVPISNHLYFYWYRQILGQKVEFLVSFYNNEISEKSEIFDDQFSVERPDGSNFTLKIRSTKLEDSAMYFCASSVDSGRPQHFGDGTRLSIL.

This sequence joins TRBV19 and TRBJ2-7; D is ambiguous. V was shortened by 5 bases and J by 1 base, with 9 bases between the two germline ends. Germline V gene lookup returns CDR1 LNHDA and CDR2 SQIVND (reference sequence). The CDR3 covers 13 residues. CDR3 DNA: TGTGCCAGTAGTCGCGGACGGTCCTACGAGCAGTACTTC. Protein: CASSRGRSYEQYF. The full variable domain, completed using reference TRBV19 and TRBJ2-7, is DGGITQSPKYLFRKEGQNVTLSCEQNLNHDAMYWYRQDPGQGLRLIYYSQIVNDFQKGDIAEGYSVSREKKESFPLTVTSAQKNPTAFYLCASSRGRSYEQYFGPGTRLTVT.

The chain is built from TRBV5-5 and TRBJ2-4; TRBD1 matches at 8 bases. In germline, CDR1 is SGHKS, CDR2 YYEKEE (reference sequence). V was clipped by 2 bases and J by 6 bases; unmatched bases: 7. This CDR3 is 15 amino acids long. CDR3 region: CASSFDSQGANIQYF. The CDR3 bases are TGTGCCAGCAGCTTTGACAGCCAGGGGGCAAACATTCAGTACTTC.

The chain joins TRBV18 to TRBJ2-2; 7 nucleotides agree with TRBD1. The ends lost 3 bases at V and 2 bases at J; junction bases unmatched: 9. CDR1 is KGHSH and CDR2 is LQKENI in the germline V gene. This CDR3 region has 17 residues. The CDR3 reads CASSPLWDSYNTGELFF. In DNA form, the CDR3 reads TGTGCCAGCTCACCTCTATGGGACAGCTACAACACCGGGGAGCTGTTTTTT.

This chain links TRBV19 with TRBJ2-1; D could derive from TRBD1 or TRBD2 (6 bases each). The CDR3 is made up of 18 amino acids. Trimming pared 4 bases from V and 4 bases from J, leaving 23 bases between. Germline CDR1 reads LNHDA; CDR2 reads SQIVND (reference sequence). The CDR3 coding sequence is TGTGCCAGTAGTACTAATATTCCAGGGGAGGTGCAGTACAATGAGCAGTTCTTC. It is translated as CASSTNIPGEVQYNEQFF.

The chain carries TRBV18 and TRBJ2-7; 8 bases fit TRBD2. The junction had 9 bases not matched to a gene; V was cut back by 2 bases and J by 6 bases. The CDR3 is 15 residues long. Germline lookup yields CDR1 KGHSH and CDR2 LQKENI. The CDR3 nucleotides are TGTGCCAGCTCACCAGGGGTAGCGGGGTCTGTCGAGCAGTACTTC. Amino acid sequence: CASSPGVAGSVEQYF.

The rearrangement links TRBV30 to TRBJ2-7; 8 bases match TRBD2. CDR1 is GTSNPN, CDR2 SVGIG, per germline (reference sequence). The CDR3 runs 14 residues. J was trimmed by 4 bases and V by 3 bases; bases with no gene match: 8. In DNA, the CDR3 is TGTGCCTGGAGGGCCCCCACGGGAGGGTACGAGCAGTACTTC. Translating it yields CAWRAPTGGYEQYF.

V usage is TRBV19 and J usage is TRBJ2-2; tentative D call: TRBD2 (5 bases). The germline gives CDR1 LNHDA, CDR2 SQIVND (reference sequence). The CDR3 contains 15 residues. Deletions cut 7 bases from V and 0 bases from J, with 12 bases between. CDR3 sequence (DNA): TGTGCCAGTACCATCCCAGCGGCGAACACCGGGGAGCTGTTTTTT. Protein sequence: CASTIPAANTGELFF.

This chain joins TRBV7-2 and TRBJ2-1; D gene ambiguous. The CDR3 consists of 13 residues. Per the germline V gene, CDR1 is SGHTA and CDR2 is FQGNSA. The ends were cut back, 2 bases at V and 8 bases at J, with 10 bases in the middle. Here the CDR3 DNA reads TGTGCCAGCAGCTTACTGGGTAGTGATGAGCAGTTCTTC. This codes for CASSLLGSDEQFF.

The chain joins TRBV19 to TRBJ1-3; D is uncertain. CDR3 length: 13 residues. V was clipped by 4 bases and J by 4 bases, with 8 bases between them. The V gene's germline CDR1 is LNHDA and CDR2 SQIVND (reference sequence). In DNA form, the CDR3 reads TGTGCCAGTAGTACACGGGTCGGAAACACCATATATTTT. It is translated as CASSTRVGNTIYF.

The V and J genes are TRBV7-8 and TRBJ2-7; 7 nucleotides match TRBD2. The trim removed 7 bases at V and 2 bases at J, leaving 11 bases unmatched. The CDR3 consists of 15 residues. Germline loops: CDR1 SGHVS, CDR2 FQNEAQ. The CDR3 sequence: CASTSVGGGAYEQYF. The CDR3 DNA follows: TGTGCCAGCACCTCTGTGGGGGGAGGGGCCTACGAGCAGTACTTC.

The rearrangement links TRBV7-9 to TRBJ1-3; D ambiguous. The ends were cut back, 1 base at V and 4 bases at J, with 5 bases in the middle. Germline lookup yields CDR1 SEHNR and CDR2 FQNEAQ (reference sequence). The CDR3 consists of 13 residues. The CDR3 DNA sequence: TGTGCCAGCAGCTTAGGGGAAGGAAACACCATATATTTT. Residues: CASSLGEGNTIYF.

The chain employs TRBV7-2 and TRBJ2-7, with 9 bases fitting TRBD2. The V and J ends lost 4 bases and 2 bases, in that order; junction bases with no gene match: 9. CDR1 and CDR2 from the germline V gene are SGHTA and FQGNSA. The CDR3 has 16 amino acids. CDR3 DNA sequence: TGTGCCAGCAGCTATCCAGCGGGAGGAAGACCCTACGAGCAGTACTTC. Protein sequence: CASSYPAGGRPYEQYF.

CDR3: CASSEYQGRQPQHF. The CDR3 region has the DNA TGTGCCAGCAGTGAATATCAGGGGAGGCAGCCCCAGCATTTT. This chain joins TRBV2 and TRBJ1-5; possibly TRBD1 for D (6 bases). Trimming cost V 2 bases and J 7 bases, with 12 bases left between them. This CDR3 has 14 residues. Germline CDR1 is SNHLY and CDR2 is FYNNEI. The variable domain in full, completed from reference TRBV2 and TRBJ1-5, reads EPEVTQTPSHQVTQMGQEVILRCVPISNHLYFYWYRQILGQKVEFLVSFYNNEISEKSEIFDDQFSVERPDGSNFTLKIRSTKLEDSAMYFCASSEYQGRQPQHFGDGTRLSIL.

The chain has TRBV18 and TRBJ2-1; D is unclear. Between the trimmed V and J ends, which lost 3 bases and 9 bases, there was a span of 12 bases. Germline CDR1 reads KGHSH; CDR2 reads LQKENI. CDR3 length: 13 residues. The CDR3 DNA reads TGTGCCAGCTCACCGACTGGTCCCCCTGAGCAGTTCTTC. This gives the protein CASSPTGPPEQFF.

J is TRBJ2-5 and V is TRBV7-8; 11 bases are shared with TRBD2. CDR1 is SGHVS and CDR2 is FQNEAQ in the germline V gene. J gave up 8 bases and V 5 bases, and 10 bases lay outside the gene matches. CDR3 length: 15 residues. CDR3 nucleotides: TGTGCCAGCAGCCTTGGGACTAGCGGAGCGGGAACCCAGTACTTC. Translated, it gives CASSLGTSGAGTQYF.

V gene TRBV28 combines with J gene TRBJ1-4, with D maybe TRBD1 (6 bases). CDR3 length: 17 residues. Germline CDR1 and CDR2: MDHEN and SYDVKM. V was clipped by 4 bases and J by 0 bases, with 15 bases between them. The CDR3 DNA follows: TGTGCCAGCAGTTCACCGAGACAGGCGACAACTAATGAAAAACTGTTTTTT. It translates to CASSSPRQATTNEKLFF. Supplemented by reference TRBV28 and TRBJ1-4, the full variable domain reads DVKVTQSSRYLVKRTGEKVFLECVQDMDHENMFWYRQDPGLGLRLIYFSYDVKMKEKGDIPEGYSVSREKKERFSLILESASTNQTSMYLCASSSPRQATTNEKLFFGSGTQLSVL.

The genes are TRBV27 and TRBJ1-1, with D perhaps TRBD1 (5 bases). The V gene's germline CDR1 is MNHEY and CDR2 SMNVEV (reference sequence). V shed 2 bases and J shed 0 bases, with 10 bases lying between them. The CDR3 is 15 amino acids. The CDR3 bases are TGTGCCAGCAGTTTACAGGGACTCATGAACACTGAAGCTTTCTTT. This sequence encodes CASSLQGLMNTEAFF.

This chain joins TRBV19 and TRBJ2-3; D is ambiguous. The CDR3 extends over 15 amino acids. Trimming removed 4 bases at V and 0 bases at J, with 11 bases between. The germline V gene has CDR1 LNHDA and CDR2 SQIVND (reference sequence). CDR3 sequence (DNA): TGTGCCAGTAGTAGAACGGGTCTCAGCACAGATACGCAGTATTTT. Translated, it gives CASSRTGLSTDTQYF.

This chain joins TRBV7-9 and TRBJ2-3; tentative D call: TRBD2 (5 bases). Germline assignment: CDR1 SEHNR and CDR2 FQNEAQ (reference sequence). The CDR3 covers 15 residues. Trimming pared 5 bases from V and 0 bases from J, leaving 12 bases between. This CDR3 reads CASSPLAVSTDTQYF. In DNA form, the CDR3 reads TGTGCCAGCAGCCCTCTAGCAGTTAGCACAGATACGCAGTATTTT. Combining the CDR3 with reference TRBV7-9 and TRBJ2-3 gives the whole variable domain DTGVSQNPRHKITKRGQNVTFRCDPISEHNRLYWYRQTLGQGPEFLTYFQNEAQLEKSRLLSDRFSAERPKGSFSTLEIQRTEQGDSAMYLCASSPLAVSTDTQYFGPGTRLTVL.